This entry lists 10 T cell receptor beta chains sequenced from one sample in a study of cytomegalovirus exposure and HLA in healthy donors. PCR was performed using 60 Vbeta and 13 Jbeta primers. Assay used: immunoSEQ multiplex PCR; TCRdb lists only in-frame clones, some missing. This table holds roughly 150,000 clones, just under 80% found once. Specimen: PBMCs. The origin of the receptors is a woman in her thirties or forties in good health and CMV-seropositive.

CDR3 protein: CASSLQGIPNYGYTF. The CDR3 DNA sequence: TGTGCCAGCAGCTTACAGGGGATCCCGAACTATGGCTACACCTTC. V and J are TRBV11-2 and TRBJ1-2, with TRBD1 as a possible D gene (6 bases). CDR1 SGHAT and CDR2 FQNNGV come from the germline V gene. The CDR3 covers 15 residues. The germline V and J ends were trimmed by 2 bases and 2 bases, with 12 bases remaining between them.

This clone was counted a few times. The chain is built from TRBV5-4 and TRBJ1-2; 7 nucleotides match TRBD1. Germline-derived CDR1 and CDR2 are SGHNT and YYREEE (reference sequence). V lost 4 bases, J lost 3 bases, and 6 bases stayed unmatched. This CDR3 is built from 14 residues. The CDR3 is CASSIMTGYYGYTF. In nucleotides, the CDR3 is TGTGCCAGCAGCATCATGACAGGGTACTATGGCTACACCTTC.

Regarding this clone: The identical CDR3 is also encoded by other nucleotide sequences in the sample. Here the CDR3 reads CASSLSGGSNQPQHF. The CDR3 DNA reads as TGCGCCAGCAGCTTAAGCGGGGGAAGCAATCAGCCCCAGCATTTT. The V call is TRBV5-1, the J call TRBJ1-5; D is possibly TRBD1 (5 bases). CDR3 length: 15 residues. The ends were cut back, 2 bases at V and 1 base at J, with 10 bases in the middle. Per the germline V gene, CDR1 is SGHRS and CDR2 is YFSETQ.

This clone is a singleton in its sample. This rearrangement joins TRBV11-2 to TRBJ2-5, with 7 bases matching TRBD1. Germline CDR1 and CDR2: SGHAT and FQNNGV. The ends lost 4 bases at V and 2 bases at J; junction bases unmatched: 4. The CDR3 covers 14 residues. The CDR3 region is CASSYNRGQETQYF. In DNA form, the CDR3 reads TGTGCCAGCAGCTACAACAGGGGTCAAGAGACCCAGTACTTC.

CDR3 residues: CAWFQPGTSGGNEQFF. Written as DNA, the CDR3 is TGTGCCTGGTTCCAGCCTGGGACTAGCGGGGGTAATGAGCAGTTCTTC. The chain has TRBV30 and TRBJ2-1, with 14 bases aligning to TRBD2. The trim removed 5 bases at V and 7 bases at J, leaving 10 bases unmatched. This CDR3 is 16 amino acids long. The germline V gene has CDR1 GTSNPN and CDR2 SVGIG (reference sequence).

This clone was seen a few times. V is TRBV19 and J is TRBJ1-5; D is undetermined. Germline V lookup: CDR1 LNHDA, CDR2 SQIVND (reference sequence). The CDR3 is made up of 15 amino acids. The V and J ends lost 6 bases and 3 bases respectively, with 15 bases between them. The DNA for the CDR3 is TGTGCCAGTAGCTCCCTGGGCAGCTACAATCAGCCCCAGCATTTT. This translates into CASSSLGSYNQPQHF.

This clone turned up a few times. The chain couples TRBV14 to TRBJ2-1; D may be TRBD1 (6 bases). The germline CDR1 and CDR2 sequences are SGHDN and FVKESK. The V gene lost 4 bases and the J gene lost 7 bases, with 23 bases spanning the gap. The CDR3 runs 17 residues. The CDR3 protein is CASSPYSDSPVFNEQFF. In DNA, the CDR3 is TGTGCCAGCAGCCCTTACTCGGACAGCCCGGTCTTTAATGAGCAGTTCTTC.

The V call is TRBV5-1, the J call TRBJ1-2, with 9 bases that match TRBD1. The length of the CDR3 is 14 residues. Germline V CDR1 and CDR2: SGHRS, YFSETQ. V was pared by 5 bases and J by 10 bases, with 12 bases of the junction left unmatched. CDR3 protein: CASRRDREPDVYTF. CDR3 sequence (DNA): TGCGCCAGCAGGCGGGACAGGGAGCCTGATGTCTACACCTTC. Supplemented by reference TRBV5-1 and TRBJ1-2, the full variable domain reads KAGVTQTPRYLIKTRGQQVTLSCSPISGHRSVSWYQQTPGQGLQFLFEYFSETQRNKGNFPGRFSGRQFSNSRSEMNVSTLELGDSALYLCASRRDREPDVYTFGSGTRLTVV.

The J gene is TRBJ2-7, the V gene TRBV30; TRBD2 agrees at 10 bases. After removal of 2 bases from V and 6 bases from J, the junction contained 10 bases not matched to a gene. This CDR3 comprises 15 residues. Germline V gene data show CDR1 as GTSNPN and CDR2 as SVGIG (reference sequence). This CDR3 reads CAWSQKRGGRSEQYF. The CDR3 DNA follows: TGTGCCTGGAGTCAAAAGCGGGGGGGCCGATCCGAGCAGTACTTC.

The CDR3 sequence is CASSYSTGSHEKLFF. In nucleotides, the CDR3 is TGTGCCAGCAGTTACTCGACCGGGTCTCATGAAAAACTGTTTTTT. The rearrangement links TRBV6-5 to TRBJ1-4; D not resolved. The CDR3 contains 15 residues. Trimming shortened V by 0 bases and J by 6 bases, and 11 bases separated the two germline ends. Germline-derived CDR1 and CDR2 are MNHEY and SVGAGI.